This T cell receptor (beta chain) comes out of a study of T cells after yellow fever vaccination. Study as a whole: Preparing low-cell-number fractions relied on SMART-Seq v4 Ultra Low Input. Overall study results and limits: Post-booster samples contained most primary-vaccination clones (more than 95% CD4, 70% to 90% CD8).

They built TCR cDNA with 5'RACE template switching, a step that put in a universal primer site and UMIs. TCRdb re-derived calls from the 5' RACE reads in MiXCR, one entry per CDR3 protein. The sample holds 450,000 to 550,000 distinct CDR3 sequences, roughly a fifth seen once. This clonotype has more than one count but fewer than ten. What it recognizes is unknown. This TCR derives from a young man who received the YFV17D yellow fever vaccine. Material: PBMCs, obtained roughly 20 days after the first yellow fever vaccination.

The CDR3 bases are TGTGCCAGCAGCGTAGAGGCCCGGACAACTAATTCACCCCTCCACTTT. It encodes CASSVEARTTNSPLHF. J is TRBJ1-6 and V is TRBV9; a possible D gene is TRBD1 (5 bases). The CDR3 has 16 residues. Deletions cut 0 bases from V and 6 bases from J, with 13 bases between. Germline V gives CDR1 SGDLS, CDR2 YYNGEE.